The next 15 T cell receptor beta chains were all read from a single sample in a study of cytomegalovirus exposure and HLA in healthy donors. Use of 60 Vbeta and 13 Jbeta primers characterized the PCR. Using immunoSEQ multiplex PCR, the repertoire was profiled, and TCRdb retains in-frame clones only, with some absent. The sample contains some 140,000 clones, more than 75% of which appear only once. Specimen: PBMCs. The receptors were gathered from a female donor in good health and CMV-seronegative.

The V call is TRBV7-8, the J call TRBJ2-3; D ambiguous. CDR1 and CDR2 from the germline V gene are SGHVS and FQNEAQ. V dropped 1 base and J dropped 3 bases, with 11 bases sitting between them. The CDR3 is 15 residues long. In nucleotides, the CDR3 is TGTGCCAGCAGCTTAGGGGCCATTGGAACAGATACGCAGTATTTT. This gives the protein CASSLGAIGTDTQYF.

The V and J genes are TRBV2 and TRBJ2-1; the D gene is possibly TRBD1 (6 bases). The length of the CDR3 is 15 residues. Germline V lookup: CDR1 SNHLY, CDR2 FYNNEI. Trimming took off 4 bases at V and 0 bases at J, with 10 bases between the two ends. The CDR3 DNA reads TGTGCCAGCAGTGCACAGGGTAACTCCTACAATGAGCAGTTCTTC. The encoded protein is CASSAQGNSYNEQFF.

The J gene is TRBJ2-3, the V gene TRBV28; a weak D match, TRBD2 (6 bases). The germline V gene encodes CDR1 MDHEN and CDR2 SYDVKM. The V gene lost 6 bases and the J gene lost 3 bases, with 16 bases spanning the gap. The length of the CDR3 is 15 residues. This CDR3 reads CASRKRARATDTQYF. The CDR3 DNA reads as TGTGCCAGCAGGAAGCGGGCCCGAGCAACAGATACGCAGTATTTT.

About this clone itself: The junction and the germline gene differ at one end; a read error may be behind it. The rearrangement links TRBV7-7 to TRBJ2-5, with D maybe TRBD1 (6 bases). This CDR3 has 18 residues. The germline V gene has CDR1 SSHAT and CDR2 FNYEAQ (reference sequence). Written as DNA, the CDR3 is TGTGCTAGCAGCTTGCACACAGGGCGGTCAGGGGTCCAAGAGACCCAGTACTTC. As protein: CASSLHTGRSGVQETQYF.

The chain carries TRBV5-6 and TRBJ2-3; D possibly corresponds to TRBD2 (5 bases). V lost 5 bases and J lost 0, with 10 bases in between. CDR3 length: 14 residues. From germline, CDR1 is SGHDT and CDR2 YYEEEE. In nucleotides, the CDR3 is TGTGCCAGCAGAAGGACTTTCAGCACAGATACGCAGTATTTT. It is translated as CASRRTFSTDTQYF.

The CDR3 spells CASSSHRGIVYEQYF. Written as DNA, the CDR3 is TGTGCCAGCAGCTCCCACCGGGGGATTGTCTACGAGCAGTACTTC. The chain couples TRBV11-2 to TRBJ2-7, with a tentative D call TRBD2 (6 bases). The germline V gene has CDR1 SGHAT and CDR2 FQNNGV. Trimming removed 4 bases at V and 3 bases at J, with 16 bases between. The CDR3 runs 15 residues.

CDR3 sequence: CATSRRGGPNEQFF. CDR3 nucleotide sequence: TGTGCCACCAGCAGACGGGGGGGCCCCAATGAGCAGTTCTTC. The J gene is TRBJ2-1, the V gene TRBV15; 8 bases line up with TRBD2. Germline V CDR1 and CDR2: LNHNV, YYDKDF (reference sequence). CDR3 length: 14 amino acids. With V trimmed by 2 bases and J by 6 bases, 3 bases remained unmatched. Variable domain in full (rest from reference TRBV15 and TRBJ2-1): DAMVIQNPRYQVTQFGKPVTLSCSQTLNHNVMYWYQQKSSQAPKLLFHYYDKDFNNEADTPDNFQSRRPNTSFCFLDIRSPGLGDTAMYLCATSRRGGPNEQFFGPGTRLTVL.

The gene calls are TRBV19 and TRBJ2-7, with TRBD1 matching 11 bases. Germline V CDR1 and CDR2: LNHDA, SQIVND (reference sequence). The CDR3 covers 12 residues. With V trimmed by 10 bases and J by 3 bases, 2 bases remained unmatched. The CDR3 DNA sequence: TGTGCCACGGACAGGGGGCGCTACGAGCAGTACTTC. This codes for CATDRGRYEQYF.

The chain uses TRBV28 and TRBJ1-4; D uncertain. Germline V gene lookup returns CDR1 MDHEN and CDR2 SYDVKM. This CDR3 spans 13 amino acids. V gave up 10 bases and J gave up 0 bases, with 9 bases separating them. The CDR3 region is CATGSATNEKLFF. As DNA, the CDR3 is TGTGCCACCGGGTCTGCAACTAATGAAAAACTGTTTTTT.

The chain links TRBV4-1 to TRBJ2-1, with 14 bases that match TRBD2. V dropped 5 bases and J dropped 9; count of bases not matched to a gene: 12. Looked up from germline, CDR1 is MGHRA and CDR2 is YSYEKL. The CDR3 covers 17 residues. CDR3 DNA: TGCGCCAGCAGCTCTTCCGGGACTAGCGGGGGACCTGGTGAGCAGTTCTTC. Amino acid sequence: CASSSSGTSGGPGEQFF.

Only one count was recorded for this clone. The chain carries TRBV10-3 and TRBJ2-7, with D possibly matching TRBD1 (5 bases). Trimming stripped 3 bases from V and 5 bases from J, with 14 bases between. Germline CDR1 and CDR2: ENHRY and SYGVKD. This CDR3 spans 14 amino acids. The CDR3 region is CAISDGRESDEQYF. The CDR3 DNA reads TGTGCCATCAGTGACGGCAGGGAATCTGACGAGCAGTACTTC.

The CDR3 loop is CSVDAGPYNEQFF. The CDR3 DNA sequence: TGCAGCGTTGATGCGGGACCCTACAATGAGCAGTTCTTC. This sequence joins TRBV29-1 and TRBJ2-1, with a tentative D call TRBD2 (6 bases). Trimming stripped 3 bases from V and 2 bases from J, with 8 bases between. Germline V CDR1 and CDR2: SQVTM, ANQGSEA. CDR3 length equals 13 residues.

This rearrangement joins TRBV25-1 to TRBJ2-1, with 10 positions matching TRBD2. From germline, CDR1 is MGHDK and CDR2 SYGVNS. The length of the CDR3 is 14 residues. With 4 bases clipped from V and 7 bases from J, the junction kept 4 bases outside the gene matches. The CDR3: CASSVPSGRNEQFF. DNA of the CDR3: TGTGCCAGCAGTGTCCCTAGCGGGAGAAATGAGCAGTTCTTC.

The chain recombines TRBV7-2 with TRBJ1-5; maybe TRBD1 (6 bases). Deletions cut 6 bases from V and 3 bases from J, with 15 bases between. This CDR3 region has 15 residues. From germline, CDR1 is SGHTA and CDR2 FQGNSA. CDR3 nucleotides: TGTGCCAGCAGTCCACAGGGTGTCACCAATCAGCCCCAGCATTTT. Its protein product is CASSPQGVTNQPQHF.

This clone was recorded only once. This chain joins TRBV18 and TRBJ2-7; 7 positions agree with TRBD1. The V gene end was trimmed by 8 bases and the J gene end by 3 bases; junction bases not matched to a gene: 7. CDR1 is KGHSH and CDR2 is LQKENI in the germline V gene. CDR3 length: 13 amino acids. As DNA, the CDR3 is TGTGCCAGCGGGCAAGGGACAGTCTACGAGCAGTACTTC. Residues: CASGQGTVYEQYF.